Listed below are T cell receptor beta chains from one sample, sequenced in a study of blood T cells in healthy people across ages. TCRdb ran MiXCR on the 5' RACE reads and lists one entry per CDR3 protein. Of some 860,000 distinct CDR3 sequences in the sample, roughly 56% were seen once. Sequenced input: blood. All receptors come from a man aged 35 to 55 in good health. CDR3s include the opening cysteine and the closing phenylalanine or tryptophan. Fields, in order: D gene, clone size, V gene, J gene, CDR3 DNA, CDR3 protein. D genes are given only for firm matches. Clone sizes are given selectively: once, few, many, or a class where the clone is expanded.

-	-	TRBV12-3/TRBV12-4	TRBJ2-2	TGTGCCAGCAGTTTTTATAGGCCATCCGGGGGGGAGCTGTTTTTT	CASSFYRPSGGELFF
-	many	TRBV4-1	TRBJ2-1	TGCGCCAGCAGCCTAGGACTGGACTACTACAATGAGCAGTTCTTC	CASSLGLDYYNEQFF
TRBD2	few	TRBV27	TRBJ2-7	TGTGCCAGCAGTTTATCGGGGGGGTACTACGAGCAGTACTTC	CASSLSGGYYEQYF
TRBD1	few	TRBV20-1	TRBJ2-5	TGCAGTGCTAGAGACTCCGGGACAGGGGCTGGAGAGACCCAGTACTTC	CSARDSGTGAGETQYF
-	few	TRBV29-1	TRBJ2-1	TGCAGCGGGGGTACGGGGCCGAGAAAGCAGTTCTTC	CSGGTGPRKQFF
TRBD2	-	TRBV7-3	TRBJ2-7	TGTGCCAGCAGCTCCCACACGGGGACTAGCGGGGGCTACGAGCAGTACTTC	CASSSHTGTSGGYEQYF
TRBD2	-	TRBV5-1	TRBJ2-5	TGCGCCAGCAGCTTGAGGTTGGCTAGCGGGAGTAAAGAGACCCAGTACTTC	CASSLRLASGSKETQYF
TRBD2	few	TRBV18	TRBJ2-5	TGTGCCAGCTCACCGCCGGTCCCTGCCCTGGCGGGGGGTGAGACCCAGTACTTC	CASSPPVPALAGGETQYF
-	-	TRBV4-1	TRBJ1-5	TGCGCCAGCAGCCAAAGTAATTCTTTCCAGCCCCAGCATTTT	CASSQSNSFQPQHF
TRBD2	few	TRBV5-1	TRBJ2-3	TGCGCCAGCAGCTCAAGACTAGCGGGGGGGCAAACAGATACGCAGTATTTT	CASSSRLAGGQTDTQYF
-	-	TRBV27	TRBJ2-7	TGTGCCAGCAGTTTAACGGCAGGGGATAGCTCCTACGAGCAGTACTTC	CASSLTAGDSSYEQYF
TRBD1	-	TRBV18	TRBJ1-3	TGTGCCAGCTCACCACAGCTACAGGGGAGTAACACCATATATTTT	CASSPQLQGSNTIYF
-	-	TRBV27	TRBJ1-1	TGTGCCAGCCTAGACAGGCCAGACACTGAAGCTTTCTTT	CASLDRPDTEAFF
-	many	TRBV29-1	TRBJ2-3	TGCAGCGTGGCACAGGGCCTCAGCACAGATACGCAGTATTTT	CSVAQGLSTDTQYF
TRBD1	-	TRBV6-2/TRBV6-3	TRBJ2-7	TGTGCCAGCAGTTCGTCCCCGGGACAGTTTGAGGAGCAGTACTTC	CASSSSPGQFEEQYF
-	-	TRBV5-1	TRBJ2-5	TGCGCCAGCAGCCTCGAAAGTGTGGGGGCCGGAGAGACCCAGTACTTC	CASSLESVGAGETQYF